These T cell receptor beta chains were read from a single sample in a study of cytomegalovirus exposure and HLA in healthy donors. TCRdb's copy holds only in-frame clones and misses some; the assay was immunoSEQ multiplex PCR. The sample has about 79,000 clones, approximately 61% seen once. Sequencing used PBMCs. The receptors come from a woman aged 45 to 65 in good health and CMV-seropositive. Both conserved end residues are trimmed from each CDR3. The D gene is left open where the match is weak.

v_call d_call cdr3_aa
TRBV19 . ATSSVVNTEAF
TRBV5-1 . ASSFNALGNEQF
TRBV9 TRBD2 ASSVEAGGPGEQY
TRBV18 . ASSTVNTEAF
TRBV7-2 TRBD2 ASSTSARGALETQY
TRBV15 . ATSREEVRLQPQH
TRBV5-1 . ASSSGNEQF
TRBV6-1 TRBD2 ASSARRGGSGEQF
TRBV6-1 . ASKSRVGYTDTQY
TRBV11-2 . ASSLEARADEKLF
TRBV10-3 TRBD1 AIRGDSPGYT
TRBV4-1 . ASSQEQGRNQPQH
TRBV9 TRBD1 ASSTPTGFQETQY
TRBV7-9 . ASSPDQRSNQPQH
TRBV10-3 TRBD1 AIRIGTGRYGYT
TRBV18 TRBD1 ASSRPGTDSYEQY
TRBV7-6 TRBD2 ASSFILAGINEQF
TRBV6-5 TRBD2 ASSTQRGGPETQY
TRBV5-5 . ASSLGATSLISYEQY
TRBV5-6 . ASSLGGAGMSPLH
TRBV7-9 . ASSLGGQVQH
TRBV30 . AWSGGETQY
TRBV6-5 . ASSTPGAQLF
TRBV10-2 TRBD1 ASSNVVGTGYGYT
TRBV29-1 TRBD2 SLYQGAALAGAPSNTGELF
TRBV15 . ATSRDKSNTEAF
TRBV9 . ASSVGLFLQQNTEAF
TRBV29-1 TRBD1 SVRSTGTYGYT
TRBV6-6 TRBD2 ASSFLAGGEEQF
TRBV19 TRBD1 ASNQGATRGNTIY
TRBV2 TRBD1 ASSAQGALQPQH
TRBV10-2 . ASNDRNIQY
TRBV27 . ASRRGPSNTEAF
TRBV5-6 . ASSLARGGYGYT
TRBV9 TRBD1 ASSATGGAGGYT
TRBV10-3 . AISEPGLTYEQY
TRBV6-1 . ASSEYSTEAF
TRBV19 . ASSIAREVAEQY
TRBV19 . ASSINRDNGETQY
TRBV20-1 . SAGLTDTQY
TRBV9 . ASSVRGNQPQH
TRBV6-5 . ASSIDGGEATEAF
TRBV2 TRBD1 ASRGGQVPGELF
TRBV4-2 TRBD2 ASSPGLAAYEQY
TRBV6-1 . ASREEGGDLQVLY
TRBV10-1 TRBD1 ASSAGTENTEAF
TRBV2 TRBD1 ASSEQGDTEAF
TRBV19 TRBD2 ASSISGELGKNIQY
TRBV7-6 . ASSLHSNQPQH
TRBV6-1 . ASSEKGGSEAF
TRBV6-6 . ASSYERPGAH
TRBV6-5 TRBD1 ASKPGQRAEAF
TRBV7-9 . ASSLDGRAEAF
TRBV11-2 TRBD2 ASSARRGGEY
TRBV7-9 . ATSNRYEQF
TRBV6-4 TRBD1 ASRTGPGGGYGYT